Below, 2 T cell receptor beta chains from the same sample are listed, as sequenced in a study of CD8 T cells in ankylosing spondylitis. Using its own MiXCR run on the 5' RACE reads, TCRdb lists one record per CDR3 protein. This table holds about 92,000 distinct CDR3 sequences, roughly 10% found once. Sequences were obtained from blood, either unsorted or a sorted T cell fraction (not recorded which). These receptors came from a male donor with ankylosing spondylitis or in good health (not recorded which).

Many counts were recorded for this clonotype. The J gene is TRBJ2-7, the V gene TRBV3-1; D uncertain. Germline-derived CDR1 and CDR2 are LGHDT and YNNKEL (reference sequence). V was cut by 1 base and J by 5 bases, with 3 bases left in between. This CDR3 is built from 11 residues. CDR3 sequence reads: CASSQVHEQYF. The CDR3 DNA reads TGTGCCAGCAGCCAAGTACACGAGCAGTACTTC.

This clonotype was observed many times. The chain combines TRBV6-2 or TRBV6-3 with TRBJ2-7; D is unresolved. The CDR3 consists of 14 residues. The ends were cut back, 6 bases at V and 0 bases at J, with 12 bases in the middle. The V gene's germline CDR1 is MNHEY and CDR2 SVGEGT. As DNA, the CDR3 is TGTGCCAGCAGACCGCCGGGCGGCTCCTACGAGCAGTACTTC. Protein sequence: CASRPPGGSYEQYF.